This T cell receptor beta chain was documented in a study of early T cells in non-severe SARS-CoV-2 infection. TCRdb called the 5' RACE reads again in MiXCR, with one record for every CDR3 protein. Altogether tens of thousands of distinct CDR3 sequences are present, roughly a tenth being singletons, with the ten largest covering 5.9%. V lost 1 base and J lost 5, with 14 bases in between. Germline loops: CDR1 SEHNR, CDR2 FQNEAQ (reference sequence). The CDR3 spans 15 residues. In this sample, this clonotype turned up many times. Sequencing used whole blood. The V call is TRBV7-9, the J call TRBJ1-1; D is undetermined. This TCR derives from an adult who was a healthcare worker with PCR-confirmed SARS-CoV-2 infection or an uninfected control (not recorded which). The CDR3 region has the DNA TGTGCCAGCAGCTTAGTCCCGCAGAGGAGGACTGAAGCTTTCTTT. This codes for CASSLVPQRRTEAFF.